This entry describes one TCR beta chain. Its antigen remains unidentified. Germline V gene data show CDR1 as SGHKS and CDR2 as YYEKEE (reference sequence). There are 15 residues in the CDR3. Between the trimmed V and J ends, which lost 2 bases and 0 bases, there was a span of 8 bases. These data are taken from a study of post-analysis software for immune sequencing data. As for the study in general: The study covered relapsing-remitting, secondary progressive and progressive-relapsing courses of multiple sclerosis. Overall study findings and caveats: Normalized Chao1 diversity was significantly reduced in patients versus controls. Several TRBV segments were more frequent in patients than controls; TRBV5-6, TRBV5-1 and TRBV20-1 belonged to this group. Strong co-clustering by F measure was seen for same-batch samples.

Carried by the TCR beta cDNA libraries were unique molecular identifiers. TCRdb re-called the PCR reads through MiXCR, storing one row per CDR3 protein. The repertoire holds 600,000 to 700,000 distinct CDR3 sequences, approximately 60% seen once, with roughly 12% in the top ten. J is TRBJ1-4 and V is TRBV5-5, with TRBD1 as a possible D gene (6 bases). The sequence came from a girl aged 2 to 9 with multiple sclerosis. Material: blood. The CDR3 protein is CASSFGTTTNEKLFF. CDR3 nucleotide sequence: TGTGCCAGCAGCTTCGGGACAACAACTAATGAAAAACTGTTTTTT. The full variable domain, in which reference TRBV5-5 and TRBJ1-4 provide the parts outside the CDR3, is DAGVTQSPTHLIKTRGQQVTLRCSPISGHKSVSWYQQVLGQGPQFIFQYYEKEERGRGNFPDRFSARQFPNYSSELNVNALLLGDSALYLCASSFGTTTNEKLFFGSGTQLSVL.